Listed below are T cell receptor beta chains from one sample, sequenced in a study of T cells after yellow fever vaccination. In TCRdb, the 5' RACE reads were re-called with MiXCR into one record per CDR3 protein. This sample has 250,000 or so distinct CDR3 sequences, with around 7% found just once. The sequencing here drew on CD4+ T cells sorted from PBMCs, taken 15 days after the yellow fever booster vaccination. These receptors originate from a man aged 30-40 years who received the YFV17D yellow fever vaccine. CDR3s include the opening cysteine and the closing phenylalanine or tryptophan. D genes are given only for firm matches. Clone sizes are given selectively: once, few, many, or a class where the clone is expanded.

v_call	clone_size	d_call	j_call	cdr3_nt	cdr3_aa
TRBV28	few	.	TRBJ1-5	TGTGCCAGCAGTCTGGGGCAGCTTAGCAATCAGCCCCAGCATTTT	CASSLGQLSNQPQHF
TRBV10-3	many	.	TRBJ1-1	TGTGCCATCAACAGCCTGAACACTGAAGCTTTCTTT	CAINSLNTEAFF
TRBV7-6	many	.	TRBJ2-1	TGTGCCAGCAGCTTGGATCTAGCGCCGAGCTCCTACAATGAGCAGTTCTTC	CASSLDLAPSSYNEQFF
TRBV6-2/TRBV6-3	few	.	TRBJ2-2	TGTGCCAGCAGTTACACTCCTAAGTCCGGGGAGCTGTTTTTT	CASSYTPKSGELFF
TRBV24-1	.	TRBD1	TRBJ2-2	TGTGCCACCAGTGAACGGGACAGTCCCACCGGGGAGCTGTTTTTT	CATSERDSPTGELFF
TRBV7-8	.	.	TRBJ2-5	TGTGCCAGCGGCGCGGGTTTCCAAGAGACCCAGTACTTC	CASGAGFQETQYF
TRBV7-2	few	.	TRBJ1-2	TGTGCCAGCAGCTTCTACCGGGACTCCTCATCGGGCTACACCTTC	CASSFYRDSSSGYTF
TRBV5-6	many	.	TRBJ2-3	TGTGCCAGCAGCAGTCGGCGGAGGGCCAATACAGATACGCAGTATTTT	CASSSRRRANTDTQYF
TRBV20-1	many	.	TRBJ2-1	TGCAGTGCTCGACGGTCCCACAATGAGCAGTTCTTC	CSARRSHNEQFF
TRBV19	few	.	TRBJ2-5	TGTGCCAGTAGGCCGAGAACAGGGATGACCCAAGAGACCCAGTACTTC	CASRPRTGMTQETQYF
TRBV6-5	few	TRBD2	TRBJ2-4	TGTGCCAGCATAGAGGCTAGCGGCATTCAGTACTTC	CASIEASGIQYF
TRBV5-6	many	.	TRBJ2-5	TGTGCCAGCAGCTTGGGACATCTACAAGAGACCCAGTACTTC	CASSLGHLQETQYF
TRBV7-9	many	.	TRBJ2-7	TGTGCCAGCAGCTTAGTCCACAGGGAAGGAAACGAGCAGTACTTC	CASSLVHREGNEQYF
TRBV28	.	.	TRBJ1-1	TGTGCCAGCCTGCGGGGACGAGGGGCTTTCTTT	CASLRGRGAFF
TRBV18	few	.	TRBJ1-5	TGTGCCAGCTCACTCTCCTCCCCGAATAGCAATCAGCCCCAGCATTTT	CASSLSSPNSNQPQHF
TRBV6-5	.	.	TRBJ2-3	TGTGCCAGCAGTTATCCGGGCCGGGAAGATACGCAGTATTTT	CASSYPGREDTQYF
TRBV5-1	many	.	TRBJ2-2	TGCGCCAGCAGGGTGAAGGGGGCCGGGGAGCTGTTTTTT	CASRVKGAGELFF
TRBV15	few	.	TRBJ1-6	TGTGCCACCAGCAGAACCGGGACTTTCAATTCACCCCTCCACTTT	CATSRTGTFNSPLHF
TRBV12-3/TRBV12-4	few	.	TRBJ2-4	TGTGCCAGTAGTGATGGGGTCGGAAACATTCAGTACTTC	CASSDGVGNIQYF
TRBV5-1	many	.	TRBJ2-7	TGCGCCAGCAGCTTGGAGTGGGGAGGAACCTACGAGCAGTACTTC	CASSLEWGGTYEQYF
TRBV7-3	few	TRBD2	TRBJ2-7	TGTGCCAGCAGCCTTGGGACTAGCGCCATCTACGAGCAGTACTTC	CASSLGTSAIYEQYF
TRBV5-1	few	.	TRBJ2-3	TGCGCCAGCAGCTCCCGCGGAACTAGCACAGATACGCAGTATTTT	CASSSRGTSTDTQYF
TRBV6-6	.	.	TRBJ1-2	TGTGCCAGCAGTTTTATGGGAGGCTACACCTTC	CASSFMGGYTF
TRBV12-3/TRBV12-4	.	TRBD1	TRBJ1-2	TGTGCCAGCAGGATGACAGGGGTTGAGGGCTACACCTTC	CASRMTGVEGYTF
TRBV18	.	TRBD1	TRBJ1-3	TGTGCCAGCTCACCAGTCGCCGGGACAGGGGGTTTATCTGGAAACACCATATATTTT	CASSPVAGTGGLSGNTIYF
TRBV4-3	.	.	TRBJ2-3	TGCGCCAGCAGCCAAGTGGGAGCCTTCAGGGATACGCAGTATTTT	CASSQVGAFRDTQYF
TRBV30	few	.	TRBJ1-2	TGTGCCTGGAGAGGAGGACAGAGCCTCTATGGCTACACCTTC	CAWRGGQSLYGYTF
TRBV7-2	few	.	TRBJ2-1	TGTGCCAGCAGCTTCCCGGGACTCAGACAGCAGTTCTTC	CASSFPGLRQQFF
TRBV9	many	.	TRBJ2-2	TGTGCCAGCAGCGTAGTCGGCAGGGGAAACACCGGGGAGCTGTTTTTT	CASSVVGRGNTGELFF
TRBV20-1	many	.	TRBJ2-3	TGCAGTGCTAGCGGGCCAGATACGCAGTATTTT	CSASGPDTQYF
TRBV20-1	few	.	TRBJ2-1	TGCAGTGCTAGAGATCCATATAGTTACACCTACAATGAGCAGTTCTTC	CSARDPYSYTYNEQFF
TRBV12-3/TRBV12-4	many	.	TRBJ1-1	TGTGCCAGCAGTTTATGGGAGAACACTGAAGCTTTCTTT	CASSLWENTEAFF
TRBV6-2/TRBV6-3	.	.	TRBJ2-3	TGTGCCAGCAGTTACGGGACCCAAAGGTATACGCAGTATTTT	CASSYGTQRYTQYF
TRBV5-5	many	.	TRBJ1-3	TGTGCCAGCAGCTCGCCGGACAGCAGAAACACCATATATTTT	CASSSPDSRNTIYF
TRBV27	few	.	TRBJ1-2	TGTGCCAGCAGCCCCTACTTACGAGCTAACTATGGCTACACCTTC	CASSPYLRANYGYTF
TRBV28	.	.	TRBJ2-5	TGTGCCAGCAGTCGGACCATTAAAGAGACCCAGTACTTC	CASSRTIKETQYF
TRBV20-1	few	.	TRBJ2-7	TGCAGTGCTAGAGATCTGGGCAGCAGGACCTACGAGCAGTACTTC	CSARDLGSRTYEQYF
TRBV4-2	.	.	TRBJ2-7	TGTGCCAGCAGCCAGCCTGCAGGGACCTACGAGCAGTACTTC	CASSQPAGTYEQYF
TRBV20-1	many	.	TRBJ1-2	TGCAGTGCTAGAGATCTCGGCGTTAACTATGGCTACACCTTC	CSARDLGVNYGYTF
TRBV20-1	.	.	TRBJ1-2	TGCAGTGCTAGAGATCGCCCGACTCCTACATATGGCTACACCTTC	CSARDRPTPTYGYTF